This T cell receptor (beta chain) was sequenced for a study of blood T cell repertoires in COVID-19. The overall study: The cDNA or gDNA used as material had been derived from T cells, B-cell-depleted T cells, or PBMCs.

Original handling: Estimated nucleated cell counts came from reference gene primer amplification. The data were produced by immunoSEQ multiplex PCR, yet TCRdb's version contains in-frame clones alone and is incomplete. Clone size and the V and J calls come from that table; the DNA yielded D and trimming. This sample carries around 370,000 clones, over 70% of them seen once, and the ten largest clones take 6% to 7%. Followed over time, Seattle patients had been enrolled while infection was active. This clone was detected a few times. Material for sequencing was peripheral blood. This TCR came from a woman aged 50 to 60 with COVID-19, enrolled during active disease.

This CDR3 is CAISAIRGSAQLKETQYF. In DNA form, the CDR3 reads TGTGCCATCAGTGCTATAAGGGGATCGGCACAGCTTAAAGAGACCCAGTACTTC. This chain connects TRBV10-3 to TRBJ2-5; D is perhaps TRBD1 (5 bases). Germline CDR1 and CDR2: ENHRY and SYGVKD. V lost 4 bases and J lost 3, with 24 bases in between. This CDR3 contains 18 residues.